The rows below give T cell receptor beta chains drawn from one sample of a study of cytomegalovirus exposure and HLA in healthy donors. Assay used: immunoSEQ multiplex PCR; TCRdb lists only in-frame clones, some missing. The sample includes approximately 120,000 clones, 65% to 80% of them seen just once. Material: PBMCs. Every receptor here comes from a woman aged 40 to 50 in good health and CMV-seropositive. CDR3s include the opening cysteine and the closing phenylalanine or tryptophan. The D gene is left open where the match is weak. Some rows mark clone size as missing; the rest say once, few, many or name a class of expanded clone.

D,V,J,size,DNA,CDR3
TRBD1,TRBV5-1,TRBJ1-1,once,TGCGCCAGCAGCTCGACAGGGGACACTGAAGCTTTCTTT,CASSSTGDTEAFF
TRBD1,TRBV5-4,TRBJ2-5,-,TGTGCCAGCAGCCCCGACAGGGTTCAAGAGACCCAGTACTTC,CASSPDRVQETQYF
-,TRBV6-5,TRBJ2-3,-,TGTGCCAGCAGTTATGGGGGCGGGAGCACAGATACGCAGTATTTT,CASSYGGGSTDTQYF
TRBD1,TRBV5-5,TRBJ1-2,few,TGTGCCAGCAGCTTGGACAGGGGGCAAGGCTACACCTTC,CASSLDRGQGYTF
TRBD1,TRBV7-2,TRBJ2-2,-,TGTGCCAGCAGCTTACAGGGGGCCGCGAACACCGGGGAGCTGTTTTTT,CASSLQGAANTGELFF
TRBD2,TRBV7-8,TRBJ2-7,-,TGTGCCAGCAGCTCCCGACTAGCGGGAGGCCCCTCCTACGAGCAGTACTTC,CASSSRLAGGPSYEQYF
TRBD2,TRBV4-2,TRBJ2-3,-,TGTGCCAGCAGCCAGGGGAGGGAATCAGATACGCAGTATTTT,CASSQGRESDTQYF
-,TRBV5-1,TRBJ2-3,-,TGCGCCAGCAGCTTCCTTAGCGGAAGCACAGATACGCAGTATTTT,CASSFLSGSTDTQYF
TRBD2,TRBV5-6,TRBJ2-7,-,TGTGCCAGCAGCCGTACTCCGGGACTAGCGGGAGTAAAGCCCCACGAGCAGTACTTC,CASSRTPGLAGVKPHEQYF
-,TRBV11-2,TRBJ2-3,-,TGTGCCAGCAGCCTCGGGACAGATACGCAGTATTTT,CASSLGTDTQYF
-,TRBV25-1,TRBJ2-5,-,TGTGCCAGCAGTGATGGGGGCCGGGAGACCCAGTACTTC,CASSDGGRETQYF
TRBD1,TRBV5-1,TRBJ2-7,-,TGCGCCAGCAGCCCAGACGGACAGGGCCACGAGCAGTACTTC,CASSPDGQGHEQYF
-,TRBV5-5,TRBJ2-6,-,TGTGCCAGCAGCTTGGTCGGCTCTGGGGCCAACGTCCTGACTTTC,CASSLVGSGANVLTF
-,TRBV18,TRBJ2-1,-,TGTGCCAGCTCATCAGGGCAAAGCTCCTACAATGAGCAGTTCTTC,CASSSGQSSYNEQFF
TRBD1,TRBV28,TRBJ1-1,few,TGTGCCAGCAGTCTAGGGGGCGACTTGAACACTGAAGCTTTCTTT,CASSLGGDLNTEAFF
-,TRBV6-5,TRBJ2-7,-,TGTGCCAGCAGTCTCCGGAGGGAGGTATACGAGCAGTACTTC,CASSLRREVYEQYF
-,TRBV28,TRBJ1-1,-,TGTGCCAGCAGTTTTGAGTGGGGCGCGAACACTGAAGCTTTCTTT,CASSFEWGANTEAFF
-,TRBV5-5,TRBJ2-3,-,TGTGCCAGCAGCTTCGGTCAGGGCGACACAGATACGCAGTATTTT,CASSFGQGDTDTQYF
TRBD1,TRBV30,TRBJ1-6,-,TGTGCGGGACAGGGCACCTATAATTCACCCCTCCACTTT,CAGQGTYNSPLHF
-,TRBV30,TRBJ2-5,-,TGTGCCTGGAGAAGACGGCGGTTTCAAGAGACCCAGTACTTC,CAWRRRRFQETQYF
TRBD2,TRBV5-1,TRBJ2-7,-,TGCGCCAGCAGCTTTAGGACTAGCGGGAGTGCCCCCCGGGAGCAGTACTTC,CASSFRTSGSAPREQYF
-,TRBV27,TRBJ2-1,-,TGTGCCAGCAGTTGGAAGGGGAATGAGCAGTTCTTC,CASSWKGNEQFF
TRBD2,TRBV6-6,TRBJ2-7,-,TGTGCCAGCAGCCTAGGACTAGGTAGAGCCTACGAGCAGTACTTC,CASSLGLGRAYEQYF
TRBD2,TRBV4-1,TRBJ2-2,-,TGCGCCAGCACTAGGTTAGCGGGAATCACCGGGGAGCTGTTTTTT,CASTRLAGITGELFF
TRBD1,TRBV30,TRBJ2-5,-,TGTGCCTGGAGCCCGGGACAGGGAAGAGAGACCCAGTACTTC,CAWSPGQGRETQYF
-,TRBV6-1,TRBJ2-2,-,TGTGCCAGCAAACGGGATCAGTTAAACACCGGGGAGCTGTTTTTT,CASKRDQLNTGELFF
-,TRBV5-4,TRBJ1-1,-,TGTGCCAGCAGCTCACTCACCTTGGCGGCGAACACTGAAGCTTTCTTT,CASSSLTLAANTEAFF
-,TRBV5-1,TRBJ1-2,-,TGCGCCAGCAGCTTGGATGCAGGGTGGGGCTACACCTTC,CASSLDAGWGYTF
-,TRBV4-1,TRBJ1-4,-,TGCGCCAGCAGCTCTCGTTGGAGGGATGAAAAACTGTTTTTT,CASSSRWRDEKLFF